Below, one T cell receptor (beta chain) is given with its context. The record originates from a study of blood T cell repertoires in COVID-19. Background on the study: From T cells, B-cell-depleted T cells, or PBMCs came the material, which was cDNA or gDNA.

Germline trimming cut 6 bases from V and 5 bases from J; bases unmatched to any gene: 7. This CDR3 contains 15 residues. CDR1 is SEHNR and CDR2 is FQNEAQ in the germline V gene (reference sequence). Sequenced by immunoSEQ multiplex PCR; TCRdb stores in-frame clones only, minus some. Among some 340,000 clones listed, over 90% were seen once. Donors were grouped by their self-reported clinical history. Within the 2 weeks before study entry, each person in the exposed group met a COVID-19 case. The gene calls are TRBV7-9 and TRBJ2-5; 12 bases are shared with TRBD1. The sequence came from a woman aged 30 to 39 who had been exposed to COVID-19. The sequencing sample was made of PBMCs or T cells enriched from blood (not recorded which). CDR3 protein: CASSMGTGGIETQYF. In nucleotides, the CDR3 is TGTGCCAGCAGTATGGGGACAGGGGGCATCGAGACCCAGTACTTC.